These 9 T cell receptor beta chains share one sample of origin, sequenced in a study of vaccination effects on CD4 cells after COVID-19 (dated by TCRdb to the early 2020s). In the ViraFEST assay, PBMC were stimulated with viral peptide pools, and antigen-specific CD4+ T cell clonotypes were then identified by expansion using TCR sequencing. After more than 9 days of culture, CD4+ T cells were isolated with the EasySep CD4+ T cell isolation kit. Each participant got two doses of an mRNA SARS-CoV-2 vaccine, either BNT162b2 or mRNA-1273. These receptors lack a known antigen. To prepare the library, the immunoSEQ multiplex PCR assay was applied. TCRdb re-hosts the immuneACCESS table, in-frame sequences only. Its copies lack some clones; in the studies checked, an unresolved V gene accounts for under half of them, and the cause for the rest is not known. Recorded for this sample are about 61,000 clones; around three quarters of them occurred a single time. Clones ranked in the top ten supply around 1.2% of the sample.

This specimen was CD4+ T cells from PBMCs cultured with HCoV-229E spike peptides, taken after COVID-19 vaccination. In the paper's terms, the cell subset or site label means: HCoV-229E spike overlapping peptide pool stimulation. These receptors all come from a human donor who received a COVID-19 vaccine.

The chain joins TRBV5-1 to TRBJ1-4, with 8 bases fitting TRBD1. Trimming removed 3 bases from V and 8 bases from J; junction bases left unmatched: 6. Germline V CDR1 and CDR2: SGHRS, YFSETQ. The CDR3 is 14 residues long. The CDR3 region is CASSSQGAHEKLFF. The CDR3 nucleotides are TGCGCCAGCAGCTCTCAGGGGGCGCACGAAAAACTGTTTTTT.

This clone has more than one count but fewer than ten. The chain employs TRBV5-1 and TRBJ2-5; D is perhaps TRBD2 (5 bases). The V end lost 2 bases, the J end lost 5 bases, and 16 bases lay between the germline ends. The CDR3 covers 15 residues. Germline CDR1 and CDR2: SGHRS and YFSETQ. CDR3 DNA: TGCGCCAGCAGCTTTGGATTCGGGAACGTGGAGACCCAGTACTTC. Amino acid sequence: CASSFGFGNVETQYF. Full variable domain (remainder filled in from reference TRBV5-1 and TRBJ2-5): KAGVTQTPRYLIKTRGQQVTLSCSPISGHRSVSWYQQTPGQGLQFLFEYFSETQRNKGNFPGRFSGRQFSNSRSEMNVSTLELGDSALYLCASSFGFGNVETQYFGPGTRLLVL.

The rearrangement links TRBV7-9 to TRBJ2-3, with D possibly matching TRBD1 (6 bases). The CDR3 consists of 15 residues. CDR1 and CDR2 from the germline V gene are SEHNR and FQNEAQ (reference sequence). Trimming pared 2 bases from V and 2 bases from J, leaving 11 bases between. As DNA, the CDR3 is TGTGCCAGCAGCTTACTCGGACAGCCCACAGATACGCAGTATTTT. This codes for CASSLLGQPTDTQYF. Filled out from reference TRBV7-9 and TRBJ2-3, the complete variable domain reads DTGVSQNPRHKITKRGQNVTFRCDPISEHNRLYWYRQTLGQGPEFLTYFQNEAQLEKSRLLSDRFSAERPKGSFSTLEIQRTEQGDSAMYLCASSLLGQPTDTQYFGPGTRLTVL.

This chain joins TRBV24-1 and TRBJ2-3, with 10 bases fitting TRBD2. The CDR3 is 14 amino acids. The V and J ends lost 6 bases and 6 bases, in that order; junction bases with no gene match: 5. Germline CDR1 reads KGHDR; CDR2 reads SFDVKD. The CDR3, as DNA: TGTGCCACCAGTTTCTCAGCGGGGGGGGATACGCAGTATTTT. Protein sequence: CATSFSAGGDTQYF.

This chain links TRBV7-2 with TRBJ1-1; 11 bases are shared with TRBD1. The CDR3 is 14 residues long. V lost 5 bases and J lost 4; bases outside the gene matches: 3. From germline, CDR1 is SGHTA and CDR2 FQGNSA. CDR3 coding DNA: TGTGCCAGCAGCGGACAGGGGGCGAGCACTGAAGCTTTCTTT. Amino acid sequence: CASSGQGASTEAFF.

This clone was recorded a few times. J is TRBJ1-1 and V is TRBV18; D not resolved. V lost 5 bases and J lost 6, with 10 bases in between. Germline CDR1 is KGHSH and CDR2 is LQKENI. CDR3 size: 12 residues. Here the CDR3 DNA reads TGTGCCAGCTCAACTAGTCGGGCTGAAGCTTTCTTT. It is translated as CASSTSRAEAFF.

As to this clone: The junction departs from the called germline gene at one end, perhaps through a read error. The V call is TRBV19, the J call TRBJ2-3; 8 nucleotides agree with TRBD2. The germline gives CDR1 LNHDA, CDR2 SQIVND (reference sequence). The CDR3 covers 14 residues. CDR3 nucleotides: TGTGCCAGTAGGATAGCGGGGTCCACAGATACGCAGTATTTT. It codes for CASRIAGSTDTQYF.

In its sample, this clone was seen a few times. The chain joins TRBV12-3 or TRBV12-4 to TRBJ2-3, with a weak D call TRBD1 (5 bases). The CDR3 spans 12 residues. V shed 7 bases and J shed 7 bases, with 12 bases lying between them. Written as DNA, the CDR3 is TGTGCCAGCAACCAGGGTATAAATACGCAGTATTTT. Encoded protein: CASNQGINTQYF.

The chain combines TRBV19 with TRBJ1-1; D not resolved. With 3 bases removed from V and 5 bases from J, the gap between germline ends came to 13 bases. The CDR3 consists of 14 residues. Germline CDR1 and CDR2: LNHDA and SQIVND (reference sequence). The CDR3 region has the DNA TGTGCCAGTAGTATCGGCATATTACGGACTGAAGCTTTCTTT. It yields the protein CASSIGILRTEAFF. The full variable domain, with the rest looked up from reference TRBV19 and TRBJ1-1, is DGGITQSPKYLFRKEGQNVTLSCEQNLNHDAMYWYRQDPGQGLRLIYYSQIVNDFQKGDIAEGYSVSREKKESFPLTVTSAQKNPTAFYLCASSIGILRTEAFFGQGTRLTVV.